A selection of T cell receptor beta chains follows, all from one sample in a study of cytomegalovirus exposure and HLA in healthy donors. Assay: immunoSEQ multiplex PCR; the TCRdb copy retains only in-frame clones and omits some. The table records about 73,000 clones, 75% of them present only once. Sequenced: PBMCs. These receptors originate from a man aged 65-85 years in good health and CMV-seronegative. The CDR3 runs from the conserved cysteine through the conserved F or W.

j_call v_call cdr3_aa
TRBJ2-5 TRBV11-2 CASSLGRETQYF
TRBJ2-1 TRBV28 CASSSSWTSGGAVPFF
TRBJ1-5 TRBV6-1 CASRWQGVRPQHF
TRBJ1-5 TRBV30 CAWSGGIIQPQHF
TRBJ2-7 TRBV10-3 CAISGAPAGTVQEQYF
TRBJ2-2 TRBV6-1 CASSEDRRATGELFF
TRBJ2-7 TRBV6-6 CASTPSGRVYEQYF
TRBJ1-4 TRBV7-9 CSSSDQGRRGTNEKLFF
TRBJ1-1 TRBV18 CASSPGQDTEAFF
TRBJ2-3 TRBV18 CASSGLLAKTDTQYF
TRBJ1-4 TRBV7-2 CASSLRGGTNEKLFF
TRBJ2-7 TRBV9 CASARGQGKREQYF
TRBJ1-5 TRBV7-9 CASSLGSGQYSNQPQHF
TRBJ2-5 TRBV27 CASRGQGRDETQYF
TRBJ2-5 TRBV15 CATSERPLASSRGETQYF
TRBJ2-2 TRBV19 CASRPYRPGQENTGELFF
TRBJ1-5 TRBV19 CASSMRSGNQPQHF
TRBJ2-3 TRBV28 CASSPGGRTDTQYF
TRBJ1-2 TRBV7-9 CASSPYRRTGFNYGYTF
TRBJ1-3 TRBV11-2 CASSPLPRGNGNTIYF
TRBJ2-1 TRBV29-1 CSVGGLAGGSLDEQFF
TRBJ2-3 TRBV7-9 CASSGGSDTQYF